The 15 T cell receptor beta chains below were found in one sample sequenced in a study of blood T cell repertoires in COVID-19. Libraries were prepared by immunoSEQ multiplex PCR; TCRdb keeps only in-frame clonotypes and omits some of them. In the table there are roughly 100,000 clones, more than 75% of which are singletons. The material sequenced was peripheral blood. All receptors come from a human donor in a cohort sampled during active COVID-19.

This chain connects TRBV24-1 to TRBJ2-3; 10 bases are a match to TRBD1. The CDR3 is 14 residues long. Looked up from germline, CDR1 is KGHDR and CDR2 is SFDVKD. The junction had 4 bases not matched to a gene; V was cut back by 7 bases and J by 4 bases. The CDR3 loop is CATSETGGADTQYF. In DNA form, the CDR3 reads TGTGCCACCAGCGAGACAGGGGGCGCAGATACGCAGTATTTT.

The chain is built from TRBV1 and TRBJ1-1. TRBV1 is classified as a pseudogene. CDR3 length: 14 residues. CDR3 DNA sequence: TGCACCAGCAGCTTGGGTCGGGGGGACACTGAAGCTTTCTTT. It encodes CTSSLGRGDTEAFF.

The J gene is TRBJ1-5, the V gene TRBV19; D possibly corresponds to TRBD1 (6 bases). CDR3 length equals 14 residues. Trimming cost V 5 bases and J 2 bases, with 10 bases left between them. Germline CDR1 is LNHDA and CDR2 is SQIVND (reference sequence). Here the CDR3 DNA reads TGTGCCAGTAGTCTACAGGGAGGCAATCAGCCCCAGCATTTT. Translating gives CASSLQGGNQPQHF.

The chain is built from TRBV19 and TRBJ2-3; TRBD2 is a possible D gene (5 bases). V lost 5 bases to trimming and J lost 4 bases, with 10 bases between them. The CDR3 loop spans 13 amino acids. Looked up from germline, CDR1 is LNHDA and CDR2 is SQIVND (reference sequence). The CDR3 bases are TGTGCCAGTAGTTTCCGGGATCCAGATACGCAGTATTTT. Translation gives CASSFRDPDTQYF. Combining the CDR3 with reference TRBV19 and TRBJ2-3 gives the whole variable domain DGGITQSPKYLFRKEGQNVTLSCEQNLNHDAMYWYRQDPGQGLRLIYYSQIVNDFQKGDIAEGYSVSREKKESFPLTVTSAQKNPTAFYLCASSFRDPDTQYFGPGTRLTVL.

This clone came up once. The CDR3 loop reads CASSLQGHGYTF. The CDR3 DNA sequence: TGTGCCAGCAGTCTACAGGGGCATGGCTACACCTTC. This chain uses TRBV27 with TRBJ1-2; 7 positions agree with TRBD1. The CDR3 loop spans 12 amino acids. V lost 5 bases and J lost 6; bases outside the gene matches: 3. The germline V gene encodes CDR1 MNHEY and CDR2 SMNVEV (reference sequence).

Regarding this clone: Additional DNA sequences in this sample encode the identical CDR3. The CDR3 here is CASRNTGGTEAFF. In DNA form, the CDR3 reads TGCGCCAGCAGGAATACAGGGGGCACTGAAGCTTTCTTT. The V call is TRBV5-1, the J call TRBJ1-1; 8 bases line up with TRBD1. The CDR3 length is 13 residues. Germline CDR1 and CDR2: SGHRS and YFSETQ. With 5 bases clipped from V and 4 bases from J, the junction kept 4 bases outside the gene matches. Full variable domain (outside the CDR3, taken from reference TRBV5-1 and TRBJ1-1): KAGVTQTPRYLIKTRGQQVTLSCSPISGHRSVSWYQQTPGQGLQFLFEYFSETQRNKGNFPGRFSGRQFSNSRSEMNVSTLELGDSALYLCASRNTGGTEAFFGQGTRLTVV.

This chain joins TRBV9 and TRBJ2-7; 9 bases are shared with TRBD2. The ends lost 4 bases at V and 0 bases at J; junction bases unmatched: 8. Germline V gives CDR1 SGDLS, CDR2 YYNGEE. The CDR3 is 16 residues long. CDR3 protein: CASSSRLAVSSYEQYF. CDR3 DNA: TGTGCCAGCAGCTCACGACTAGCGGTGTCCTCCTACGAGCAGTACTTC.

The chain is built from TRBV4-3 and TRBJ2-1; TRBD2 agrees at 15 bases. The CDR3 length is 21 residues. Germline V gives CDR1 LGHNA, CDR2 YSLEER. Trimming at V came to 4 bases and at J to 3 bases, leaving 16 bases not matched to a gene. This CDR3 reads CASSRHHRGTSGGPSYNEQFF. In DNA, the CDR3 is TGCGCCAGCAGCCGCCACCACCGTGGGACTAGCGGGGGGCCCAGCTACAATGAGCAGTTCTTC.

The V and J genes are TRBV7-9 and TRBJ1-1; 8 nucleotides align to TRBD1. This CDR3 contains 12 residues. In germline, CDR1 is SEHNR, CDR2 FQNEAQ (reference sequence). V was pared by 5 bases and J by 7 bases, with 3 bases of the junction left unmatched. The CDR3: CASSLDRGEAFF. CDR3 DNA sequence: TGTGCCAGCAGCCTAGACAGGGGTGAAGCTTTCTTT. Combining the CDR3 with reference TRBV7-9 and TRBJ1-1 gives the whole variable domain DTGVSQNPRHKITKRGQNVTFRCDPISEHNRLYWYRQTLGQGPEFLTYFQNEAQLEKSRLLSDRFSAERPKGSFSTLEIQRTEQGDSAMYLCASSLDRGEAFFGQGTRLTVV.

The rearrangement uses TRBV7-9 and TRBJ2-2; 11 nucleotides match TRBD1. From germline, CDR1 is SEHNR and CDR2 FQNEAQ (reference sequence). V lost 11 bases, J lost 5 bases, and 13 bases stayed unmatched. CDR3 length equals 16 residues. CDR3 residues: CAPSSGDRGYTGELFF. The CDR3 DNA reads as TGTGCCCCGTCATCGGGGGACAGGGGGTATACCGGGGAGCTGTTTTTT.

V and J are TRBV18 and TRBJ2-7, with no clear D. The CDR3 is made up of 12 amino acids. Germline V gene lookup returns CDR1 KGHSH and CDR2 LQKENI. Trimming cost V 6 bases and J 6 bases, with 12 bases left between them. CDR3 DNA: TGTGCCAGCTCTCCTTCGTCCCCCGAGCAGTACTTC. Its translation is CASSPSSPEQYF.

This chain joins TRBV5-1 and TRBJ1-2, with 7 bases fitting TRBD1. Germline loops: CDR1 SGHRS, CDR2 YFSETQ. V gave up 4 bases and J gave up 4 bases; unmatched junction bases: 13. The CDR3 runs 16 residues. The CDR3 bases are TGCGCCAGCAGCAAAGGGACAGCCCTAGGTGGCTATGGCTACACCTTC. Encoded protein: CASSKGTALGGYGYTF.

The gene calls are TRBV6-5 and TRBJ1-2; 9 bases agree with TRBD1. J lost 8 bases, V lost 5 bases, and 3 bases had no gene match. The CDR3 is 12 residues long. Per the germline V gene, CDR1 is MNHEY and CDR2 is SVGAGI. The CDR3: CASSRQGEGYTF. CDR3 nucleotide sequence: TGTGCCAGCAGTCGACAGGGGGAAGGCTACACCTTC.

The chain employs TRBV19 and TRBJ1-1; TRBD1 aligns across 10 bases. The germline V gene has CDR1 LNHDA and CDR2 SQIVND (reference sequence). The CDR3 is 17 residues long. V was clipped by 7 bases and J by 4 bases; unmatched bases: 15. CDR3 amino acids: CASTLEWDRGWGTEAFF. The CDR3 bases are TGTGCCAGTACCCTGGAGTGGGACAGGGGTTGGGGCACTGAAGCTTTCTTT.

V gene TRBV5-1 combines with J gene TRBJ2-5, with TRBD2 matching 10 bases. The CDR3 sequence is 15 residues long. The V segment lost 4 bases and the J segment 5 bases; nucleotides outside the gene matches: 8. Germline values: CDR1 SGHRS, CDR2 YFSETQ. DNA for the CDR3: TGCGCCAGCAGCATGACTAGCGGGTCCTGGGAGACCCAGTACTTC. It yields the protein CASSMTSGSWETQYF.